Each of the 25 T cell receptor beta chains below was sequenced from the same sample in a study of technical replicates of blood from a few donors. Libraries were prepared by immunoSEQ multiplex PCR; TCRdb keeps only in-frame clonotypes and omits some of them. The sample gives around 81,000 clones, approximately 96% of which show up once; roughly 0.37% is in the top ten. Sample: T cells isolated from PBMCs. These receptors originate from a human donor in good health.

The chain links TRBV11-2 to TRBJ2-7, with 10 bases fitting TRBD2. The J segment lost 0 bases and the V segment lost 3 bases, leaving 5 bases of the junction unmatched. Germline loops: CDR1 SGHAT, CDR2 FQNNGV. The CDR3 extends over 16 amino acids. The CDR3 reads CASSFRGLAASYEQYF. In nucleotides, the CDR3 is TGTGCCAGCAGCTTTCGAGGACTAGCGGCCTCCTACGAGCAGTACTTC.

The chain couples TRBV29-1 to TRBJ1-2, with 9 bases aligning to TRBD1. Germline V gene sequence: CDR1 SQVTM, CDR2 ANQGSEA. The V segment lost 5 bases and the J segment 4 bases; nucleotides outside the gene matches: 2. The CDR3 has 12 residues. CDR3 in DNA: TGCAGCGTTCCGGGACAGGGCTATGGCTACACCTTC. Its translation: CSVPGQGYGYTF. Based on the CDR3 plus reference TRBV29-1 and TRBJ1-2, the full variable domain is SAVISQKPSRDICQRGTSLTIQCQVDSQVTMMFWYRQQPGQSLTLIATANQGSEATYESGFVIDKFPISRPNLTFSTLTVSNMSPEDSSIYLCSVPGQGYGYTFGSGTRLTVV.

The chain joins TRBV19 to TRBJ1-5; 7 nucleotides line up with TRBD1. The CDR3 has 13 residues. CDR1 and CDR2 from the germline V gene are LNHDA and SQIVND (reference sequence). J gave up 3 bases and V 8 bases, and 4 bases lay outside the gene matches. The CDR3 DNA reads as TGTGCCAGTTCCGACAGGGTCAATCAGCCCCAGCATTTT. This codes for CASSDRVNQPQHF.

The V gene is TRBV5-8, the J gene TRBJ1-4; tentative D call: TRBD1 (6 bases). The CDR3 spans 14 residues. Germline lookup yields CDR1 SGHTS and CDR2 YDEGEE. Trimming stripped 5 bases from V and 6 bases from J, with 14 bases between. CDR3 nucleotides: TGTGCCAGCAGATTACAGGGCGGCGATGAAAAACTGTTTTTT. It translates to CASRLQGGDEKLFF.

The chain links TRBV6-5 to TRBJ1-5; no clear D gene. Germline lookup yields CDR1 MNHEY and CDR2 SVGAGI. V was pared by 6 bases and J by 0 bases, with 9 bases between. This CDR3 is built from 14 residues. The CDR3: CASSYSYSNQPQHF. The CDR3 nucleotides are TGTGCCAGCAGCTACAGCTATAGCAATCAGCCCCAGCATTTT.

The chain is built from TRBV7-2 and TRBJ2-1; 8 bases fit TRBD2. The junction had 9 bases not matched to a gene; V was cut back by 5 bases and J by 9 bases. The CDR3 totals 14 residues. CDR1 SGHTA and CDR2 FQGNSA come from the germline V gene. The CDR3 nucleotides are TGTGCCAGCAGCCGAGGACTAGCTCTAGGTGAGCAGTTCTTC. Amino acids: CASSRGLALGEQFF.

The chain links TRBV13 to TRBJ2-7; D is ambiguous. The CDR3 is made up of 13 amino acids. CDR1 is PRHDT and CDR2 is FYEKMQ in the germline V gene (reference sequence). Between the trimmed V and J ends, which lost 0 bases and 3 bases, there was a span of 6 bases. This chain's CDR3 is CASSLGGDYEQYF. In nucleotides, the CDR3 is TGTGCCAGCAGCTTAGGAGGAGACTACGAGCAGTACTTC.

J is TRBJ2-5 and V is TRBV4-1; 9 bases align to TRBD2. The V segment lost 0 bases and the J segment 4 bases; nucleotides outside the gene matches: 9. CDR1 MGHRA and CDR2 YSYEKL come from the germline V gene. This CDR3 comprises 17 residues. CDR3: CASSQDGAGGWGETQYF. DNA of the CDR3: TGCGCCAGCAGCCAAGATGGAGCGGGAGGTTGGGGAGAGACCCAGTACTTC.

The chain links TRBV19 to TRBJ2-7; 10 nucleotides align to TRBD1. Germline V gene data show CDR1 as LNHDA and CDR2 as SQIVND (reference sequence). The CDR3 contains 14 residues. V was clipped by 5 bases and J by 4 bases; unmatched bases: 5. For the CDR3, the DNA is TGTGCCAGTAGTCCGGGACAGGGGCAATACGAGCAGTACTTC. As protein: CASSPGQGQYEQYF. The full variable domain, completed using reference TRBV19 and TRBJ2-7, is DGGITQSPKYLFRKEGQNVTLSCEQNLNHDAMYWYRQDPGQGLRLIYYSQIVNDFQKGDIAEGYSVSREKKESFPLTVTSAQKNPTAFYLCASSPGQGQYEQYFGPGTRLTVT.

The chain joins TRBV5-5 to TRBJ2-7, with TRBD1 matching over 7 bases. The CDR3 has 14 amino acids. Germline loops: CDR1 SGHKS, CDR2 YYEKEE (reference sequence). The V segment lost 2 bases and the J segment 2 bases; nucleotides outside the gene matches: 4. The CDR3 region is CASSFVTGAYEQYF. In nucleotides, the CDR3 is TGTGCCAGCAGCTTTGTTACAGGGGCCTACGAGCAGTACTTC.

J is TRBJ1-5 and V is TRBV5-5; the match to TRBD1 covers 7 bases. The germline V gene has CDR1 SGHKS and CDR2 YYEKEE (reference sequence). The V gene end was trimmed by 2 bases and the J gene end by 5 bases; junction bases not matched to a gene: 7. The CDR3 extends over 15 amino acids. The CDR3 spells CASSFDRADHQPQHF. The CDR3, as DNA: TGTGCCAGCAGCTTTGACAGGGCAGATCATCAGCCCCAGCATTTT.

The J gene is TRBJ2-7, the V gene TRBV14, with 9 bases lining up with TRBD2. Germline V lookup: CDR1 SGHDN, CDR2 FVKESK. CDR3 length equals 16 residues. V trimming: 4 bases; J trimming: 3 bases; junction bases outside the gene matches: 10. The CDR3 DNA sequence: TGTGCCAGCAGCCCCGTGACTAGCGGAGACCGCTACGAGCAGTACTTC. Encoded protein: CASSPVTSGDRYEQYF. The complete variable domain, with remaining parts taken from reference TRBV14 and TRBJ2-7, reads EAGVTQFPSHSVIEKGQTVTLRCDPISGHDNLYWYRRVMGKEIKFLLHFVKESKQDESGMPNNRFLAERTGGTYSTLKVQPAELEDSGVYFCASSPVTSGDRYEQYFGPGTRLTVT.

This chain joins TRBV19 and TRBJ2-7; 7 bases are shared with TRBD1. Germline V lookup: CDR1 LNHDA, CDR2 SQIVND (reference sequence). With 9 bases clipped from V and 3 bases from J, the junction kept 20 bases outside the gene matches. CDR3 size: 17 residues. CDR3 nucleotides: TGTGCCAGCTCATACCAGCCAGGGGGACGGAAGAACTACGAGCAGTACTTC. It encodes CASSYQPGGRKNYEQYF.

V gene TRBV29-1 combines with J gene TRBJ2-3; TRBD1 aligns across 9 bases. Losses at the gene ends were 4 bases for V and 5 bases for J; bases not matched to a gene: 7. CDR3 length: 14 residues. Germline loops: CDR1 SQVTM, CDR2 ANQGSEA. The CDR3 DNA reads as TGCAGCGTTGTACGGGACAGGGTTGGAGATACGCAGTATTTT. It translates to CSVVRDRVGDTQYF.

The chain links TRBV7-9 to TRBJ2-7; the match to TRBD1 covers 9 bases. CDR3 length: 15 amino acids. Germline assignment: CDR1 SEHNR and CDR2 FQNEAQ (reference sequence). V was pared by 2 bases and J by 1 base, with 3 bases of the junction left unmatched. The CDR3 DNA follows: TGTGCCAGCAGCTTAAGGGGACAGGGATCCTACGAGCAGTACTTC. Residues: CASSLRGQGSYEQYF.

This clone showed up just a few times. This chain uses TRBV2 with TRBJ1-2, with TRBD1 matching over 9 bases. V lost 8 bases, J lost 4 bases, and 5 bases stayed unmatched. The germline CDR1 and CDR2 sequences are SNHLY and FYNNEI. There are 13 residues in the CDR3. The CDR3 DNA reads TGTGCCAGCGGGGACAGGGTTGCCTATGGCTACACCTTC. Its translation: CASGDRVAYGYTF.

V is TRBV15 and J is TRBJ2-2, with D perhaps TRBD1 (5 bases). V was pared by 0 bases and J by 2 bases, with 7 bases between. The CDR3 spans 15 residues. The V gene's germline CDR1 is LNHNV and CDR2 YYDKDF (reference sequence). CDR3 region: CATSREQANTGELFF. Here the CDR3 DNA reads TGTGCCACCAGCAGAGAACAGGCCAACACCGGGGAGCTGTTTTTT.

The chain joins TRBV10-1 to TRBJ2-1, with 9 bases matching TRBD2. CDR1 and CDR2 from the germline V gene are WNHNN and SYGVQD (reference sequence). The CDR3 contains 14 residues. V lost 7 bases and J lost 3; bases outside the gene matches: 4. The CDR3 spells CASKGGRGYNEQFF. For the CDR3, the DNA is TGCGCCAGCAAAGGCGGGAGGGGCTACAATGAGCAGTTCTTC.

The genes are TRBV2 and TRBJ2-7; possibly TRBD2 for D (5 bases). This CDR3 has 13 residues. V dropped 6 bases and J dropped 4 bases, with 13 bases sitting between them. Germline CDR1 SNHLY, CDR2 FYNNEI. The CDR3: CASRGTSSYEQYF. CDR3 sequence (DNA): TGTGCCAGCAGGGGAACTAGTTCGTACGAGCAGTACTTC. Variable domain in full (rest from reference TRBV2 and TRBJ2-7): EPEVTQTPSHQVTQMGQEVILRCVPISNHLYFYWYRQILGQKVEFLVSFYNNEISEKSEIFDDQFSVERPDGSNFTLKIRSTKLEDSAMYFCASRGTSSYEQYFGPGTRLTVT.

The chain is built from TRBV10-3 and TRBJ1-1, with 11 bases lining up with TRBD1. The junction had 16 bases not matched to a gene; V was cut back by 4 bases and J by 0 bases. The germline CDR1 and CDR2 sequences are ENHRY and SYGVKD. CDR3 size: 20 residues. The CDR3 DNA reads as TGTGCCATCAGTGGCGGACAGGGGGCGGCAACCCGAAGATTGAACACTGAAGCTTTCTTT. Amino acid sequence: CAISGGQGAATRRLNTEAFF.

The V gene is TRBV13, the J gene TRBJ2-1, with D perhaps matching TRBD2 (6 bases). This CDR3 is built from 15 residues. The germline V gene has CDR1 PRHDT and CDR2 FYEKMQ (reference sequence). With 0 bases removed from V and 3 bases from J, the gap between germline ends came to 9 bases. In DNA form, the CDR3 reads TGTGCCAGCAGCTTAGGCGGGAGCTTCTACAATGAGCAGTTCTTC. This gives the protein CASSLGGSFYNEQFF.

The chain recombines TRBV5-6 with TRBJ1-1; D possibly corresponds to TRBD1 (5 bases). CDR3 length equals 16 residues. The germline V gene encodes CDR1 SGHDT and CDR2 YYEEEE. The V gene lost 3 bases and the J gene lost 5 bases, with 20 bases spanning the gap. CDR3 DNA sequence: TGTGCCAGCAGCTGGGGGGTAAGGGGTAAAGAAACTGAAGCTTTCTTT. The encoded protein is CASSWGVRGKETEAFF.

The chain joins TRBV28 to TRBJ1-1, with no clear D. Germline assignment: CDR1 MDHEN and CDR2 SYDVKM. The CDR3 totals 15 residues. The V gene lost 2 bases and the J gene lost 6 bases, with 16 bases spanning the gap. CDR3 sequence (DNA): TGTGCCAGCAGTTTACGTTCCGTTCGGGGATCTGAAGCTTTCTTT. It specifies CASSLRSVRGSEAFF.

V gene TRBV4-1 combines with J gene TRBJ2-7, with 7 bases identical to TRBD1. Losses at the gene ends were 2 bases for V and 4 bases for J; bases not matched to a gene: 14. In germline, CDR1 is MGHRA, CDR2 YSYEKL. The CDR3 length is 17 residues. The CDR3 coding sequence is TGCGCCAGCAGCCAAACACCGGGACAGCACCGTTTTTACGAGCAGTACTTC. It translates to CASSQTPGQHRFYEQYF.

The rearrangement uses TRBV27 and TRBJ1-1; D is possibly TRBD1 (6 bases). The germline CDR1 and CDR2 sequences are MNHEY and SMNVEV (reference sequence). The CDR3 is 13 amino acids. Trimming cost V 4 bases and J 5 bases, with 11 bases left between them. This CDR3 reads CASSWTVWTEAFF. The CDR3 region has the DNA TGTGCCAGCAGTTGGACAGTGTGGACTGAAGCTTTCTTT.